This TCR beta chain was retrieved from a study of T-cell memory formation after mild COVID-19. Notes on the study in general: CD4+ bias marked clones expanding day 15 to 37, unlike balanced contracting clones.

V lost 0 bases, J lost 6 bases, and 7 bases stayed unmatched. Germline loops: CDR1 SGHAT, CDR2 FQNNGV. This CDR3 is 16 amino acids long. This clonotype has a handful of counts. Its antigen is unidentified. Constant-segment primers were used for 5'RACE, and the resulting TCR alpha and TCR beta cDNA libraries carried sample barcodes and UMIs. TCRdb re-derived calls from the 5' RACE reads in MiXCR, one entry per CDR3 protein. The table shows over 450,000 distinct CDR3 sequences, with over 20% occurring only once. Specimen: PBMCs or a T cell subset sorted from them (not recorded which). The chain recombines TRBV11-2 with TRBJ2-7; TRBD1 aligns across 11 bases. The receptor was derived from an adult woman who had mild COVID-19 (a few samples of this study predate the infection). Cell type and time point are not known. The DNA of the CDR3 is TGTGCCAGCAGCTTAGATCTAGGACAGGGGGCCAGCGAGCAGTACTTC. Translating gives CASSLDLGQGASEQYF. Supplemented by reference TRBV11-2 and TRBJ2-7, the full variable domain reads EAGVAQSPRYKIIEKRQSVAFWCNPISGHATLYWYQQILGQGPKLLIQFQNNGVVDDSQLPKDRFSAERLKGVDSTLKIQPAKLEDSAVYLCASSLDLGQGASEQYFGPGTRLTVT.